This is a list of T cell receptor beta chains from one sample in a study of blood T cell repertoires in COVID-19. Data came from immunoSEQ multiplex PCR; TCRdb stores just in-frame clones and leaves some out. Of 150,000 to 200,000 clones in the sample, 77% are singletons; the top ten hold 2.8%. The sequenced sample consisted of peripheral blood. All receptors come from a man aged 70 or older with acute or convalescent COVID-19. CDR3s include the opening cysteine and the closing phenylalanine or tryptophan.

TRBV19,TRBJ2-2,CAARSSPSPTGELFF
TRBV2,TRBJ2-1,CASRAGTRLGNEQFF
TRBV7-3,TRBJ2-1,CASSLGGTSVNEQFF
TRBV12-5,TRBJ2-7,CASGLVQGLQYF
TRBV2,TRBJ1-1,CARIGRTEAFF
TRBV11-3,TRBJ2-2,CASSSGLALAGELFF
TRBV5-4,TRBJ2-1,CASSPGLAGYNEQFF
TRBV23-1,TRBJ1-2,CASSQFHRDPNYGYTF
TRBV5-1,TRBJ2-5,CASSYGTNQETQYF
TRBV7-2,TRBJ2-1,CASSFHGDSSYNEQFF
TRBV2,TRBJ2-1,CASMREGGYNEQFF
TRBV18,TRBJ1-3,CASSPSGFGNTIYF
TRBV7-3,TRBJ2-1,CASSLSVGQGGTERFF
TRBV5-1,TRBJ2-7,CASSPPGQGLKEQYF
TRBV2,TRBJ2-5,CASRGGAGGTQYF
TRBV6-5,TRBJ2-7,CASRLAGPHEQYF
TRBV18,TRBJ1-2,CASSGESGYTF
TRBV28,TRBJ1-5,CASRTGGNQPQHF
TRBV12-3/TRBV12-4,TRBJ2-7,CASSRLYEQYF
TRBV7-9,TRBJ2-5,CASSLVFSGVETQYF
TRBV6-5,TRBJ1-6,CASRSQGWNNSPLHF
TRBV2,TRBJ2-7,CASSDRRAPYEQYF
TRBV28,TRBJ1-1,CASSLQDTEAFF
TRBV18,TRBJ2-2,CASSGAGDSGELFF
TRBV18,TRBJ1-1,CASSLQTGLITEAFF
TRBV9,TRBJ2-3,CASSPAGSGRTDTQYF
TRBV7-6,TRBJ2-2,CASSWTSGTAGELFF
TRBV19,TRBJ2-2,CASSMTSGGADTGELFF
TRBV29-1,TRBJ2-7,CSVVQGAGYEQYF
TRBV7-7,TRBJ2-7,CASSYPTSGRAAKQYF
TRBV12-2,TRBJ1-3,CASRLGVGGNTIYF
TRBV4-1,TRBJ1-3,CASSPLGGGTGNTIYF
TRBV20-1,TRBJ1-1,CSASPGQGARYTEAFF
TRBV18,TRBJ1-3,CASSPGITGNTIYF
TRBV6-4,TRBJ1-1,CASRLELGAGTEAFF
TRBV28,TRBJ1-5,CASRKRGNGSNQPQHF
TRBV7-8,TRBJ2-1,CASSRGTMEEQFF
TRBV19,TRBJ2-5,CASSRGQQETQYF
TRBV5-4,TRBJ2-1,CASSLPLEISEQFF
TRBV7-7,TRBJ2-7,CASSLDPGWGNEQYF